Below are 24 T cell receptor beta chains sequenced from a single sample in a study of CXCR3-negative and CXCR3-positive naive CD8 T cells (dated by TCRdb to the late 2010s). Summary of the overall study and its limitations: Compared with CXCR3-negative naive cells, CXCR3-positive naive cells had TRB CDR3s with higher hydrophobicity (lower Kidera factor 4), lower energy, and higher strength and volume indices.

No antigens are known for them. The instrument was a NextSeq 550. The Human TCR Profiling Kit (MiLaboratory) was used to make UMI-labeled 5' RACE TRB cDNA libraries. The reads, reprocessed by TCRdb, yield one row per CDR3 protein sequence and no DNA. The sample's table lists a count of nearly 90,000 distinct CDR3 sequences. Of the sample, under 0.95% falls within the top ten clones. The sequencing input was naive CXCR3+ CD8+ T cells from blood. This specimen's cell subset or site label, interpreted: CD45RO-CCR7+CD27+CD95- naive CD8+ T cells expressing CXCR3 (TNR3+). The receptor set was obtained from a human donor in good health. Some clones in this sample may be carry-over from other donors' samples.

This chain connects TRBV7-9 to TRBJ2-7; TCRdb outputs TRBD2, but without DNA this stays unchecked. CDR3 size: 13 residues. Looked up from germline, CDR1 is SEHNR and CDR2 is FQNEAQ (reference sequence). The CDR3 here is CATSPGLVYEQYF.

The chain is built from TRBV29-1 and TRBJ2-3. Germline loops: CDR1 SQVTM, CDR2 ANQGSEA. The CDR3 has 17 amino acids. Here the CDR3 reads CSVDLTLDPTSTDTQYF.

This CDR3 reads CASSDRDSSYNEQFF. The chain is built from TRBV27 and TRBJ2-1; TCRdb's D call of TRBD1 is untestable without DNA. The CDR3 is 15 amino acids. Germline CDR1 reads MNHEY; CDR2 reads SMNVEV (reference sequence).

V gene TRBV6-1 combines with J gene TRBJ2-5. CDR1 is MNHNS and CDR2 is SASEGT in the germline V gene. The CDR3 covers 14 residues. CDR3 residues: CASSDPGMQETQYF.

The chain has TRBV28 and TRBJ2-1; checking the TCRdb D call of TRBD1 is not possible without DNA. Germline CDR1 is MDHEN and CDR2 is SYDVKM. This CDR3 contains 18 residues. CDR3 sequence reads: CASSRTGGGMGRRNEQFF. The entire variable domain, with the rest obtained from reference TRBV28 and TRBJ2-1, is as follows: DVKVTQSSRYLVKRTGEKVFLECVQDMDHENMFWYRQDPGLGLRLIYFSYDVKMKEKGDIPEGYSVSREKKERFSLILESASTNQTSMYLCASSRTGGGMGRRNEQFFGPGTRLTVL.

The rearrangement links TRBV6-5 to TRBJ2-7. Germline-derived CDR1 and CDR2 are MNHEY and SVGAGI. The CDR3 runs 12 residues. The CDR3 here is CASRDNTYEQYF.

This chain connects TRBV3-1 to TRBJ2-1; with no DNA, the TCRdb D assignment of TRBD2 cannot be verified. The germline V gene has CDR1 LGHDT and CDR2 YNNKEL (reference sequence). The CDR3 has 16 residues. This chain's CDR3 is CASSLLAANIYNEQFF.

The rearrangement links TRBV2 to TRBJ1-1; TCRdb picks TRBD1, but there is no DNA to check that call. Germline-derived CDR1 and CDR2 are SNHLY and FYNNEI. The CDR3 spans 16 residues. CDR3 sequence reads: CASSEQGRGMNTEAFF.

V is TRBV14 and J is TRBJ2-1; without DNA, the TCRdb call of TRBD1 cannot be checked. CDR1 and CDR2 (germline): SGHDN, FVKESK. This CDR3 comprises 15 residues. The CDR3 loop reads CASSLVQGPLNEQFF.

The chain links TRBV3-1 to TRBJ2-7; TCRdb's assignment of TRBD2 cannot be checked, as there is no DNA. Per the germline V gene, CDR1 is LGHDT and CDR2 is YNNKEL (reference sequence). The CDR3 covers 15 residues. CDR3: CASSQDQRASHEQYF.

The chain is built from TRBV6-5 and TRBJ2-7; TCRdb reports TRBD1, a call that lacks DNA to check it against. Germline lookup yields CDR1 MNHEY and CDR2 SVGAGI. The CDR3 is made up of 15 amino acids. The CDR3: CASGSLFRDLNEQYF.

V gene TRBV6-4 combines with J gene TRBJ2-3; TCRdb lists TRBD2, though no DNA is available to test this call. The germline V gene has CDR1 MRHNA and CDR2 SNTAGT. This CDR3 spans 15 amino acids. CDR3 in amino acids: CASRGGAGSTDTQYF.

CDR3 in amino acids: CASSPGLAVYNEQFF. The V gene is TRBV13, the J gene TRBJ2-1; as DNA is missing, the TRBD2 call by TCRdb cannot be tested. Looked up from germline, CDR1 is PRHDT and CDR2 is FYEKMQ (reference sequence). This CDR3 has 15 amino acids.

V is TRBV27 and J is TRBJ2-7; the TCRdb D gene call, TRBD1, has no DNA to confirm it. CDR3 size: 15 residues. Germline V gene lookup returns CDR1 MNHEY and CDR2 SMNVEV (reference sequence). The CDR3 loop reads CASSFGQGSSYEQYF.

V usage is TRBV28 and J usage is TRBJ2-1; TCRdb outputs TRBD1, but without DNA this stays unchecked. The CDR3 contains 12 residues. CDR1 and CDR2 from the germline V gene are MDHEN and SYDVKM. This chain's CDR3 is CASSLWGESEFF. Variable domain in full (rest from reference TRBV28 and TRBJ2-1): DVKVTQSSRYLVKRTGEKVFLECVQDMDHENMFWYRQDPGLGLRLIYFSYDVKMKEKGDIPEGYSVSREKKERFSLILESASTNQTSMYLCASSLWGESEFFGPGTRLTVL.

The chain links TRBV4-1 to TRBJ2-1; TCRdb picks TRBD2, but there is no DNA to check that call. The CDR3 spans 14 residues. The germline gives CDR1 MGHRA, CDR2 YSYEKL. The chain's CDR3 is CASSPPLGFHEQFF.

The chain joins TRBV3-1 to TRBJ2-7. This CDR3 region has 11 residues. The germline V gene has CDR1 LGHDT and CDR2 YNNKEL (reference sequence). This CDR3 reads CASSQGGEQYF.

The chain links TRBV20-1 to TRBJ2-1; there is no DNA to check the TCRdb D call of TRBD2. Germline CDR1 reads DFQATT; CDR2 reads SNEGSKA (reference sequence). This CDR3 comprises 15 residues. Here the CDR3 reads CSARDRTSGYNEQFF.

J is TRBJ2-2 and V is TRBV28; TCRdb proposes TRBD1, but this gene call is untestable without DNA. The germline gives CDR1 MDHEN, CDR2 SYDVKM. The CDR3 consists of 15 residues. The CDR3 is CASSFQTTATGELFF. Filled out from reference TRBV28 and TRBJ2-2, the complete variable domain reads DVKVTQSSRYLVKRTGEKVFLECVQDMDHENMFWYRQDPGLGLRLIYFSYDVKMKEKGDIPEGYSVSREKKERFSLILESASTNQTSMYLCASSFQTTATGELFFGEGSRLTVL.

The J gene is TRBJ1-3, the V gene TRBV28. Germline CDR1 MDHEN, CDR2 SYDVKM. There are 16 residues in the CDR3. CDR3 residues: CASSLLSVASGNTIYF.

The V gene is TRBV27, the J gene TRBJ2-7; TCRdb's assignment of TRBD2 cannot be checked, as there is no DNA. CDR3 length equals 13 residues. Germline loops: CDR1 MNHEY, CDR2 SMNVEV (reference sequence). The CDR3 loop reads CASSPSGSWEQYF.

The rearrangement uses TRBV20-1 and TRBJ2-1; checking the TCRdb D call of TRBD1 is not possible without DNA. This CDR3 has 14 amino acids. Germline CDR1 DFQATT, CDR2 SNEGSKA (reference sequence). The chain's CDR3 is CSASGGSSYNEQFF.

The gene calls are TRBV6-6 and TRBJ1-5; the D call of TRBD1 rests on TCRdb alone, since no DNA is present to check it. The CDR3 extends over 16 amino acids. Germline assignment: CDR1 MNHNY and CDR2 SVGAGI (reference sequence). Here the CDR3 reads CASSSPQGGRNQPQHF.

This sequence joins TRBV29-1 and TRBJ2-7; TCRdb lists TRBD1, though no DNA is available to test this call. Germline V gives CDR1 SQVTM, CDR2 ANQGSEA. This CDR3 comprises 12 residues. CDR3 residues: CSASQGPHEQYF.